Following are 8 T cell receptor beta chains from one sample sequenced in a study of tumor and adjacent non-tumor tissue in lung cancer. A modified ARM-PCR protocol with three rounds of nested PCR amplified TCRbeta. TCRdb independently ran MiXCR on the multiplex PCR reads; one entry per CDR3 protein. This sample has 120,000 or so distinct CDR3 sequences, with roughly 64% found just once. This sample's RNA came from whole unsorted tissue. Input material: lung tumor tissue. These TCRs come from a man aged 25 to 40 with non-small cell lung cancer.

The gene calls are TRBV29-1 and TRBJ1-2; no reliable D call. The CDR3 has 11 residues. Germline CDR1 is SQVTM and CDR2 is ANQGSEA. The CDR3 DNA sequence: TGCAGTGTCCACCTGGGCAACGACTACACCTTC. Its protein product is CSVHLGNDYTF.

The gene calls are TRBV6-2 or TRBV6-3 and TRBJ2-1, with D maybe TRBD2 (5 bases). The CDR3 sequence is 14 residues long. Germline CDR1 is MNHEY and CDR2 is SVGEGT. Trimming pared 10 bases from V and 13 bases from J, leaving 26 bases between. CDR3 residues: CATTDEPPAAAQFF. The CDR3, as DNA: TGTGCCACCACAGACGAACCTCCAGCGGCCGCACAGTTCTTC.

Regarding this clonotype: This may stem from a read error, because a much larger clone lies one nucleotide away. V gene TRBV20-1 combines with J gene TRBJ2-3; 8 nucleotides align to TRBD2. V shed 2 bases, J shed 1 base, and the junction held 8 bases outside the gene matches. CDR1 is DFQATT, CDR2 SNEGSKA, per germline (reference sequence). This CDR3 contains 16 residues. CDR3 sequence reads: CSARTLGTRGTDTQYF. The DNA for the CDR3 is TGCAGTGCTAGAACGCTCGGGACTAGGGGCACAGATACGCAGTATTTT.

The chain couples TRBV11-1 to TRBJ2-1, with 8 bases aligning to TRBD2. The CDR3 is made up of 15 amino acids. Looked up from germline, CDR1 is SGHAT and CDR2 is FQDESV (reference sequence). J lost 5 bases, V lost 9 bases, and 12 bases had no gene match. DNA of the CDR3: TGTGCCAGTAGCATGACTAGCGAACCCCACAATGAGCAGTTCTTC. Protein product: CASSMTSEPHNEQFF.

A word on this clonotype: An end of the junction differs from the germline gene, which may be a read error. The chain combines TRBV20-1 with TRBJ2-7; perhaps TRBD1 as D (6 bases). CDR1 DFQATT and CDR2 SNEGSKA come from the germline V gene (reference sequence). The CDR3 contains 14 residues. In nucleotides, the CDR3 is TGCACTGCTAACCCCGGACAGAATTCCTACGAGCAGTATTTC. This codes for CTANPGQNSYEQYF.

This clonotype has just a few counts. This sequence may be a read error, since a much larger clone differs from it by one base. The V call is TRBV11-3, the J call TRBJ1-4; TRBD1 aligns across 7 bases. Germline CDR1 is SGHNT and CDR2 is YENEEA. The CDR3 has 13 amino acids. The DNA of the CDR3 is TGTGCCAGCAGCTCGTCAGGGGGTGAAAAACTGTCTTTT. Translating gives CASSSSGGEKLSF.

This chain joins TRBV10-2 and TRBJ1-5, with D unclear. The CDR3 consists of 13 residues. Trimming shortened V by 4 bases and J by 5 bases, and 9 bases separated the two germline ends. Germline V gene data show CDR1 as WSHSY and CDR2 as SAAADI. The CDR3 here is CASSGSRDQPQHF. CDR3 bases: TGCGCCAGCAGTGGGTCAAGAGATCAGCCCCAGCATTTT.

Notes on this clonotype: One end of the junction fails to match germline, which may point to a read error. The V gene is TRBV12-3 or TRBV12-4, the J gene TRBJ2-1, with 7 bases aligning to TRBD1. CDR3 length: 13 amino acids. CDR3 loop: CAGSGDSYDEQFF. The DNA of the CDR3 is TGTGCCGGCAGTGGGGACAGTTACGATGAGCAGTTCTTC.